Here is one T cell receptor beta chain with its context. The sample comes from a study of cytomegalovirus exposure and HLA in healthy donors. The PCR contained 60 Vbeta and 13 Jbeta primers. Sequencing was performed with immunoSEQ multiplex PCR; in TCRdb, only in-frame clones are kept and a portion is missing. The table lists 220,000 or so clones, 80% to 85% of them singletons. CDR1 is LNHNV and CDR2 is YYDKDF in the germline V gene (reference sequence). The CDR3 loop spans 14 amino acids. V dropped 0 bases and J dropped 3 bases, with 7 bases sitting between them. The chain links TRBV15 to TRBJ2-3; D ambiguous. The sample was PBMCs. The receptor comes from a woman aged 40 to 49 in good health and CMV-seronegative. The CDR3 DNA reads TGTGCCACCAGCAGAGATAGATGGACAGATACGCAGTATTTT. Protein sequence: CATSRDRWTDTQYF. The full variable domain, in which reference TRBV15 and TRBJ2-3 provide the parts outside the CDR3, is DAMVIQNPRYQVTQFGKPVTLSCSQTLNHNVMYWYQQKSSQAPKLLFHYYDKDFNNEADTPDNFQSRRPNTSFCFLDIRSPGLGDTAMYLCATSRDRWTDTQYFGPGTRLTVL.